This T cell receptor beta chain was captured in a study of regulatory T cells in long-lasting Graves disease (dated by TCRdb to the early 2020s). Regarding the research as a whole: Persistent Graves' disease meant more than 5 years of antithyroid drug treatment with TSH receptor autoantibodies that stayed positive. Peripheral blood TCR sequencing and RNA sequencing compared persistent Graves' disease patients with newly diagnosed Graves' disease patients. The study was conducted in China and was registered as a clinical trial. A total of about 35 samples underwent TCR sequencing, from 13 patients with persistent Graves' disease and 20 or so patients with newly diagnosed Graves' disease. On average, persistent Graves' disease patients in the clinical cohort had been on antithyroid drugs for about 10.3 years.

To prepare the library, multiplex PCR was applied. The instrument given in TCRdb is Illumina HiSeq 4000. TCR beta libraries were built with iRepertoire HTBI primers and Arm-PCR amplification of CDR3 regions. PCR products were gel purified before sequencing. The original pipeline was this. A total of roughly 65 TRBV and 14 TRBJ segments were identified across samples and were used for gene usage analysis of CDR3 amino acid clonotypes. Filtered high-quality paired reads were merged into contigs using COPE and FqMerger. Contigs were aligned with BLAST to IMGT TRBV, TRBD and TRBJ reference genes, and CDR3 was defined per IMGT. Clonotypes above 0.1% frequency were classified as highly expanded clones. Shannon entropy was used to measure repertoire diversity, and the Gini coefficient was used to measure V-J evenness. A clonotype was considered public if more than one individual shared it. TCRdb reran the public reads through fastp at Q25 and MiXCR, keeping productive beta chains. Entries are consolidated by CDR3 protein sequence, retaining the most common genes and DNA. The authors' filters were not applied to this entry. The sample data list 700,000 or so distinct CDR3 sequences, and roughly 30% of these were observed just once. The ten largest make up 40% to 50% of the sample.

This clonotype was counted at least ten times. The clone's antigen remains unknown. No quality values exist for individual bases; no much larger clone is one base distant. The sample's time point label, in plain terms: persistent/refractory GD, antithyroid drugs over 5 years with positive TRAb. For both TCR sequencing and RNA sequencing, RNA was extracted from PBMCs in TRIzol. The diagnosis of Graves' disease followed American Thyroid Association guidelines. Patients for the study were recruited at an endocrinology department in Xi'an, China. Each patient gave roughly 8.4 milliliters of peripheral blood, collected in an EDTA anticoagulant tube. PBMCs were isolated by Ficoll Paque Plus density gradient separation without further T cell sorting. An Agilent 2100 Bioanalyzer and agarose gel were used to check RNA quality, and a NanoDrop 2000 was used to measure RNA concentration. The CDR3 spans 13 residues, from the cysteine through the phenylalanine. Solely the CDR3 DNA is kept, with 39 bases framed from the first base. V was cut back by 0 bases and J by 8 bases, leaving a gap of 10 bases between them. CDR1 and CDR2 are drawn from the germline V gene: WSHSY, SAAADI.

Beyond this particular receptor, the publication reports: Sequencing and analysis were limited to the TCR beta chain. Persistent Graves' disease patients showed lower TCR Shannon entropy and fewer highly expanded clones than newly diagnosed patients, suggesting clonal expansion. Patients with persistent disease shared more public clonotypes (fewer than 3,000) than newly diagnosed patients did (966). Because the primary lesion, thyroid tissue, could not be accessed, the study looked at peripheral blood alone. As a limitation, the authors acknowledged that the small sample size may reduce accuracy. TRBV28, TRBJ1-2 and TRBJ2-5 were preferentially used in persistent disease, while TRBV20-1 and TRBJ2-1 were favored in newly diagnosed disease.

The sequence joins TRBV10-2 to TRBJ1-1; the D segment cannot be called with confidence. The specimen was peripheral blood mononuclear cells (PBMCs), collected when the disease was refractory, from a patient treated with antithyroid drugs. The receptor comes from a female donor with Graves disease. The CDR3 here reads CASSESMGLEAFF. The base sequence is TGCGCCAGCAGTGAGTCTATGGGGTTGGAAGCTTTCTTT.